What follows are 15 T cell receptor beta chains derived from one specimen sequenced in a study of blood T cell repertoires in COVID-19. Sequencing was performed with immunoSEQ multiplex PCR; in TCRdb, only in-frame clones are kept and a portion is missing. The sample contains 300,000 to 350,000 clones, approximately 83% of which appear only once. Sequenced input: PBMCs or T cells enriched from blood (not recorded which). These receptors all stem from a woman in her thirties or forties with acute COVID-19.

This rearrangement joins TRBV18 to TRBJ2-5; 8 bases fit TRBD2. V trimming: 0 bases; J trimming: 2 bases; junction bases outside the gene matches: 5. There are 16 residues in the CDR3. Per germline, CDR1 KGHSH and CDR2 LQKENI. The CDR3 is CASSPPGGGRQETQYF. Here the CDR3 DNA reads TGTGCCAGCTCACCACCGGGCGGGGGGAGACAAGAGACCCAGTACTTC.

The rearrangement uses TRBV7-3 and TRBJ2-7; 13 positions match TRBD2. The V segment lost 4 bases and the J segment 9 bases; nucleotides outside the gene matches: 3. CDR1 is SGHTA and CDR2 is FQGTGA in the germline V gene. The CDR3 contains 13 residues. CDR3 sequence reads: CASSSGTSGVQYF. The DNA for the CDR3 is TGTGCCAGCAGCTCAGGGACTAGCGGGGTGCAGTACTTC.

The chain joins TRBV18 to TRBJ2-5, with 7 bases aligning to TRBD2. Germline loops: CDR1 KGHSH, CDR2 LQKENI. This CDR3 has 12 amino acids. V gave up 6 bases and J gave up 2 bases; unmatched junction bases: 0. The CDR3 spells CASSSGQETQYF. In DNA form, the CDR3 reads TGTGCCAGCTCTAGCGGGCAAGAGACCCAGTACTTC.

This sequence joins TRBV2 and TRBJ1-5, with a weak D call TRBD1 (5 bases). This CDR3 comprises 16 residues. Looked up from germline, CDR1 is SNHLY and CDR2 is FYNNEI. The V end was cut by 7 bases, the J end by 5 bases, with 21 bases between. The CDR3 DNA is TGTGCCAGCAAAGGGGCAGGGTCTTTAGGCGATCAGCCCCAGCATTTT. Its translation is CASKGAGSLGDQPQHF.

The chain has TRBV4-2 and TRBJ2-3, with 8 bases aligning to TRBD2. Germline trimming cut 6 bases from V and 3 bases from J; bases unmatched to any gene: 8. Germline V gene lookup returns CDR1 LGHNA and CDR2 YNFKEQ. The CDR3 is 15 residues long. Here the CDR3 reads CASRRGLGSTDTQYF. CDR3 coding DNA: TGTGCCAGCAGGCGGGGACTAGGGAGTACAGATACGCAGTATTTT.

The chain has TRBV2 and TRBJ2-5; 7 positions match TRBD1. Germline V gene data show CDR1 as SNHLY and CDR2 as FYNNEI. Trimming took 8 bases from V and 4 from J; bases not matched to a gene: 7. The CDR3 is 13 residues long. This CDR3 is CASRGQLRETQYF. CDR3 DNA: TGTGCCAGCCGGGGACAGTTAAGAGAGACCCAGTACTTC.

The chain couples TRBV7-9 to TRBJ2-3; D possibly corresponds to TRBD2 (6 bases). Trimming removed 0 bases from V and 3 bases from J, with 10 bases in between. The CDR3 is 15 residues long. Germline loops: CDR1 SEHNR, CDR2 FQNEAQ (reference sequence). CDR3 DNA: TGTGCCAGCAGCTTAGCCGGGAGTCGGACAGATACGCAGTATTTT. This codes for CASSLAGSRTDTQYF.

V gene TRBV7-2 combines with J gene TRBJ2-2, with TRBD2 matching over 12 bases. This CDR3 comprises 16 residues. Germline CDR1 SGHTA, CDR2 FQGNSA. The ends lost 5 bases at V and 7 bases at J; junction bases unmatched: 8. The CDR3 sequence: CASSMRTSGNVGELFF. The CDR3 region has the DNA TGTGCCAGCAGCATGAGGACTAGCGGGAACGTCGGGGAGCTGTTTTTT.

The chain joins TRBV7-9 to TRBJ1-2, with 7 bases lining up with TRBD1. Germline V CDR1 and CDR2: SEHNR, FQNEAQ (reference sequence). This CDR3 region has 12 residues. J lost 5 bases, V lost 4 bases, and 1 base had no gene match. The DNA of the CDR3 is TGTGCCAGCAGCTCGACAGGGTATGGCTACACCTTC. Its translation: CASSSTGYGYTF. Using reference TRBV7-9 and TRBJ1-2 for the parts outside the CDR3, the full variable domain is DTGVSQNPRHKITKRGQNVTFRCDPISEHNRLYWYRQTLGQGPEFLTYFQNEAQLEKSRLLSDRFSAERPKGSFSTLEIQRTEQGDSAMYLCASSSTGYGYTFGSGTRLTVV.

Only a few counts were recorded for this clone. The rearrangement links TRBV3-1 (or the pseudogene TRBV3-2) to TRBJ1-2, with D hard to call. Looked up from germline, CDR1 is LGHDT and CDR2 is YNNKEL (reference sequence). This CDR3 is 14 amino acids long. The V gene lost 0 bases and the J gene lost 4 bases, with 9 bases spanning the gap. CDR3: CASSQEVQIYGYTF. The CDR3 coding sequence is TGTGCCAGCAGCCAAGAAGTACAAATCTATGGCTACACCTTC.

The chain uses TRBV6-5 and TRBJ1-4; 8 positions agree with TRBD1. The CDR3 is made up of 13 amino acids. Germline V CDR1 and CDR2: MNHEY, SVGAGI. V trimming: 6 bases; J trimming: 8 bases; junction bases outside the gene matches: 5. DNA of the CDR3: TGTGCCAGCAGGCCCTACAGGGGGGAAAAACTGTTTTTT. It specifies CASRPYRGEKLFF.

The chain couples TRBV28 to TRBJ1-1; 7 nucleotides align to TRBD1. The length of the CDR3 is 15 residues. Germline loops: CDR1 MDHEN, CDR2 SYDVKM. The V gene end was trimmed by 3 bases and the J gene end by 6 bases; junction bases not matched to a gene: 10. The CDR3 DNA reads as TGTGCCAGCAGTTTTATGGGGCAGGGGGGTCCTGAAGCTTTCTTT. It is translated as CASSFMGQGGPEAFF. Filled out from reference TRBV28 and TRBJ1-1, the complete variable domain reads DVKVTQSSRYLVKRTGEKVFLECVQDMDHENMFWYRQDPGLGLRLIYFSYDVKMKEKGDIPEGYSVSREKKERFSLILESASTNQTSMYLCASSFMGQGGPEAFFGQGTRLTVV.

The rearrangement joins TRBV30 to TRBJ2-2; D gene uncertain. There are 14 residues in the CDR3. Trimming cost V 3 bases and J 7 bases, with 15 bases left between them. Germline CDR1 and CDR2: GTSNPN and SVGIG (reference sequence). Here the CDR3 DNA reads TGTGCCTGGAGCGATAGAACCGTCGGCGGGGAGCTGTTTTTT. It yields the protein CAWSDRTVGGELFF.

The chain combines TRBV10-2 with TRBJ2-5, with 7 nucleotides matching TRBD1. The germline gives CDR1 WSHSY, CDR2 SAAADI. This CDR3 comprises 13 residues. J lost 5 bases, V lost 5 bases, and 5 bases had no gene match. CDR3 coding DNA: TGCGCCAGCAGTAGGGGGCCGTGGGAGACCCAGTACTTC. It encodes CASSRGPWETQYF.

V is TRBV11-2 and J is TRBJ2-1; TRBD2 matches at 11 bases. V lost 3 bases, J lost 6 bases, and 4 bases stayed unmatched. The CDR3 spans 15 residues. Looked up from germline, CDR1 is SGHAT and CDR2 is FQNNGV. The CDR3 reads CASSFNSGRANEQFF. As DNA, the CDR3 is TGTGCCAGCAGCTTTAATAGCGGGAGGGCCAATGAGCAGTTCTTC.